This is a list of T cell receptor beta chains from one sample in a study of PD-1 blockade in classical Hodgkin lymphoma. The repertoire was sequenced with immunoSEQ multiplex PCR; TCRdb's copy has only in-frame clones and lacks some. The data show some 96,000 clones, roughly 91% seen once. The specimen was peripheral blood mononuclear cells (PBMCs), collected before the fourth cycle of nivolumab. These receptors were collected from a human donor with classical Hodgkin lymphoma. CDR3s include the opening cysteine and the closing phenylalanine or tryptophan. The D gene is left open where the match is weak. A row's size may be missing; if present it is once, few, many or a size class.

d_call	v_call	j_call	clone_size	cdr3_aa	cdr3_nt
-	TRBV2	TRBJ2-3	-	CASSRDFTDTQYF	TGTGCCAGCAGTAGGGACTTCACAGATACGCAGTATTTT
TRBD1	TRBV10-3	TRBJ1-5	once	CAISGSGGPNQPQHF	TGTGCCATCAGTGGTTCAGGGGGCCCCAATCAGCCCCAGCATTTT
TRBD1	TRBV25-1	TRBJ1-4	-	CASSAWTGNNEKLFF	TGTGCCAGCAGTGCCTGGACAGGCAATAATGAAAAACTGTTTTTT
-	TRBV7-9	TRBJ2-7	-	CASSLTGYYEQYF	TGTGCCAGCAGCTTAACAGGGTACTACGAGCAGTACTTC
TRBD2	TRBV6-5	TRBJ2-1	-	CASSSLAGGIEQFF	TGTGCCAGCAGTTCCCTAGCGGGAGGGATTGAGCAGTTCTTC
TRBD2	TRBV27	TRBJ2-2	-	CASIGLAGLNTGELFF	TGTGCCAGCATTGGACTAGCGGGGCTGAACACCGGGGAGCTGTTTTTT
-	TRBV10-3	TRBJ2-5	-	CAISGGETQYF	TGTGCCATCAGTGGCGGTGAGACCCAGTACTTC
TRBD1	TRBV27	TRBJ1-6	-	CASSSRPTGEGSPLHF	TGTGCCAGCAGTTCCCGACCGACAGGGGAGGGTTCACCCCTCCACTTT
TRBD2	TRBV10-3	TRBJ2-2	-	CAITLAYTGELFF	TGTGCCATCACACTAGCGTACACCGGGGAGCTGTTTTTT
TRBD2	TRBV7-9	TRBJ2-5	-	CASSLGASGSSETQYF	TGTGCCAGCAGCTTAGGAGCTAGCGGGAGCTCAGAGACCCAGTACTTC
TRBD2	TRBV5-1	TRBJ2-7	-	CASSLTWGGGEQYF	TGCGCCAGCAGCCTGACCTGGGGCGGGGGCGAGCAGTACTTC